The clone carrying this T cell receptor beta chain was seen a handful of times. Its antigen is undetermined. The data derive from a study of CD8 T cells in ankylosing spondylitis. The study, taken as a whole, reports: Disease-linked clones were reportedly significantly enriched in matched ankylosing spondylitis synovial fluid. Prior literature has documented some motif variants in synovial fluid and blood from reactive arthritis. Peripheral blood samples showed relatively rare disease-linked clones, and these clones were CD8+.

A single record per CDR3 protein comes from TCRdb applying MiXCR to the 5' RACE reads. Here the sample spans 84,000 or so distinct CDR3 sequences, 27% being singletons. CDR1 and CDR2 from the germline V gene are LNHDA and SQIVND (reference sequence). V gave up 6 bases and J gave up 3 bases; unmatched junction bases: 6. The CDR3 has 14 residues. The clonotype originates from a male donor with ankylosing spondylitis or in good health (not recorded which). The gene calls are TRBV19 and TRBJ1-1; 8 nucleotides agree with TRBD1. Sequenced input: blood, either unsorted or a sorted T cell fraction (not recorded which). The CDR3 loop is CASRHQGADTEAFF. Here the CDR3 DNA reads TGTGCCAGTAGACACCAGGGGGCTGACACTGAAGCTTTCTTT.